The 8 T cell receptor beta chains in this list originate from one sample, sequenced in a study of shared T cell receptors in the human thymus. Sequencing used immunoSEQ multiplex PCR; TCRdb keeps in-frame clones, though not all of them. This table has hundreds of thousands of clones, around 87% appearing once. These same data were also listed under a study on human thymus T cells.

Sample: thymocytes. Receptors were obtained from a boy less than two years old with a congenital heart defect.

This sequence joins TRBV27 and TRBJ2-7; TRBD1 might be the D (5 bases). The V and J ends lost 7 bases and 3 bases respectively, with 19 bases between them. The germline CDR1 and CDR2 sequences are MNHEY and SMNVEV (reference sequence). This CDR3 has 15 residues. CDR3 sequence: CASTHTGRVNYEQYF. The CDR3 coding sequence is TGTGCCAGCACTCATACCGGCAGGGTAAACTACGAGCAGTACTTC.

The chain links TRBV30 to TRBJ1-1; D remains ambiguous. V lost 4 bases, J lost 1 base, and 4 bases lay in between. The CDR3 is 11 amino acids. CDR1 is GTSNPN, CDR2 SVGIG, per germline (reference sequence). Here the CDR3 reads CAWNQNTEAFF. As DNA, the CDR3 is TGTGCCTGGAATCAGAACACTGAAGCTTTCTTT.

The chain uses TRBV2 and TRBJ1-2, with D tentatively TRBD1 (6 bases). V shed 8 bases and J shed 5 bases, with 24 bases lying between them. Germline assignment: CDR1 SNHLY and CDR2 FYNNEI. The CDR3 covers 16 residues. The CDR3 reads CASPRFRQVTQYGYTF. The DNA of the CDR3 is TGTGCCAGCCCGAGATTTAGACAGGTTACCCAATATGGCTACACCTTC. The variable domain in full, completed from reference TRBV2 and TRBJ1-2, reads EPEVTQTPSHQVTQMGQEVILRCVPISNHLYFYWYRQILGQKVEFLVSFYNNEISEKSEIFDDQFSVERPDGSNFTLKIRSTKLEDSAMYFCASPRFRQVTQYGYTFGSGTRLTVV.

J is TRBJ1-5 and V is TRBV27, with TRBD1 matching 8 bases. The CDR3 runs to 15 residues. Germline V gene sequence: CDR1 MNHEY, CDR2 SMNVEV (reference sequence). The ends lost 5 bases at V and 3 bases at J; junction bases unmatched: 6. CDR3 loop: CASSPLDRDNQPQHF. CDR3 bases: TGTGCCAGCAGTCCCCTGGACAGGGACAATCAGCCCCAGCATTTT.

This chain connects TRBV28 to TRBJ2-1; 14 bases align to TRBD2. Per germline, CDR1 MDHEN and CDR2 SYDVKM. This CDR3 region has 14 residues. The trim removed 8 bases at V and 7 bases at J, leaving 4 bases unmatched. The CDR3 here is CASSGTSGSNEQFF. CDR3 nucleotides: TGTGCCAGCTCCGGGACTAGCGGGAGTAATGAGCAGTTCTTC.

The CDR3 sequence: CASSRTGSYEQYF. The DNA of the CDR3 is TGTGCCAGTAGTAGGACAGGGTCCTACGAGCAGTACTTC. The chain links TRBV19 to TRBJ2-7, with TRBD1 matching over 8 bases. Germline assignment: CDR1 LNHDA and CDR2 SQIVND (reference sequence). This CDR3 spans 13 amino acids. Trimming removed 4 bases from V and 1 base from J; junction bases left unmatched: 0. The complete variable domain, with remaining parts taken from reference TRBV19 and TRBJ2-7, reads DGGITQSPKYLFRKEGQNVTLSCEQNLNHDAMYWYRQDPGQGLRLIYYSQIVNDFQKGDIAEGYSVSREKKESFPLTVTSAQKNPTAFYLCASSRTGSYEQYFGPGTRLTVT.

The chain combines TRBV6-1 with TRBJ1-2; D gene uncertain. Germline V gene sequence: CDR1 MNHNS, CDR2 SASEGT. The CDR3 consists of 13 residues. V lost 2 bases and J 5 bases, leaving 9 bases between the germline ends. CDR3 DNA: TGTGCCAGCAGTGAAACCCCAGATTATGGCTACACCTTC. Protein: CASSETPDYGYTF.

As concerns this clone: Other nucleotide sequences from this sample produce the same CDR3. The chain has TRBV12-5 and TRBJ1-5; D perhaps matches TRBD1 (5 bases). With 6 bases removed from V and 6 bases from J, the gap between germline ends came to 18 bases. This CDR3 has 15 residues. Looked up from germline, CDR1 is LGHNT and CDR2 is FRNRAP. The chain's CDR3 is CASGTPGLPPQPQHF. CDR3 DNA: TGTGCTAGTGGGACACCGGGACTGCCCCCTCAGCCCCAGCATTTT.